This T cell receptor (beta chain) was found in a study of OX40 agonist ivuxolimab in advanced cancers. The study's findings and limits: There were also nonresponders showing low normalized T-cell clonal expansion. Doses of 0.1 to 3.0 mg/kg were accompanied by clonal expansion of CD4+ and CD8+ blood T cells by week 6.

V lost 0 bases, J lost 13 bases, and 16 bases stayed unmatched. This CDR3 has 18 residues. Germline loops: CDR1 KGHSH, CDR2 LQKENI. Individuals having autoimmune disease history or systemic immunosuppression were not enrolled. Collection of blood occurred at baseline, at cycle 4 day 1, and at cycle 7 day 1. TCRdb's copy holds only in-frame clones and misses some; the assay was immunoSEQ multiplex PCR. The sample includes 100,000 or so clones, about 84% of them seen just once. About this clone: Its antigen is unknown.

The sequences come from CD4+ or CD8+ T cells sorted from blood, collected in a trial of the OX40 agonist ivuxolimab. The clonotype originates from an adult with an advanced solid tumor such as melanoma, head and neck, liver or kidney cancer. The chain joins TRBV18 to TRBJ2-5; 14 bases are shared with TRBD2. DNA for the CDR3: TGTGCCAGCTCACCACCGGGACAGGGACTAGCGGGAGTCCAGTCCCGGTACTTC. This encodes CASSPPGQGLAGVQSRYF. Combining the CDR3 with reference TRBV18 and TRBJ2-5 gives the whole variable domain NAGVMQNPRHLVRRRGQEARLRCSPMKGHSHVYWYRQLPEEGLKFMVYLQKENIIDESGMPKERFSAEFPKEGPSILRIQQVVRGDSAAYFCASSPPGQGLAGVQSRYFGPGTRLLVL.